Below are 18 T cell receptor beta chains sequenced from a single sample in a study of regulatory T cells in long-lasting Graves disease. The time point here: newly diagnosed GD, antithyroid drugs for less than 3 months. Scientists built the TCR library using RNA that was extracted from PBMCs. Building the TCR beta libraries relied on iRepertoire HTBI primers, and CDR3 regions underwent Arm-PCR. A single record per CDR3 protein comes from TCRdb applying MiXCR to the multiplex PCR reads. This table holds 550,000 to 650,000 distinct CDR3 sequences, around 15% found once. The sample also formed part of further work on T cells in Graves' hyperthyroidism and ophthalmopathy.

The source was peripheral blood mononuclear cells (PBMCs), collected at new diagnosis, from a patient treated with antithyroid drugs. The receptors here all came from a man aged 18 to 29 with Graves disease.

The sample holds many counts of this clonotype. The V and J genes are TRBV12-3 or TRBV12-4 and TRBJ2-4; D may match TRBD1 or TRBD2 (7 bases each). V was shortened by 6 bases and J by 6 bases, with 15 bases between the two germline ends. The CDR3 sequence is 14 residues long. The CDR3 sequence: CASREAGQRNIQYF. The CDR3 DNA is TGTGCCAGCAGAGAAGCGGGACAGAGAAACATTCAGTACTTC.

This clonotype was recorded at least ten times. V and J are TRBV3-1 and TRBJ2-7; the match to TRBD2 covers 7 bases. V dropped 0 bases and J dropped 3; count of bases not matched to a gene: 8. CDR3 size: 16 residues. From germline, CDR1 is LGHDT and CDR2 YNNKEL (reference sequence). CDR3 in amino acids: CASSQDLPGTNYEQYF. The CDR3 DNA sequence: TGTGCCAGCAGCCAAGATTTGCCGGGGACTAACTACGAGCAGTACTTC.

The table lists this clonotype with many counts. J is TRBJ2-5 and V is TRBV28, with D unclear. V lost 6 bases and J 3 bases, leaving 5 bases between the germline ends. Germline assignment: CDR1 MDHEN and CDR2 SYDVKM. The CDR3 covers 11 residues. The CDR3 bases are TGTGCCAGCAGCCGCAAAGAGACCCAGTACTTC. Amino acid sequence: CASSRKETQYF.

This chain links TRBV20-1 with TRBJ2-1; TRBD2 agrees at 11 bases. Germline CDR1 reads DFQATT; CDR2 reads SNEGSKA (reference sequence). The CDR3 totals 17 residues. The J segment lost 2 bases and the V segment lost 3 bases, leaving 9 bases of the junction unmatched. This CDR3 reads CSARKRSSGRTYNEQFF. The CDR3 DNA reads TGCAGTGCTAGGAAACGATCTAGCGGGAGGACCTACAATGAGCAGTTCTTC.

Ten or more counts support this clonotype. The chain is built from TRBV29-1 and TRBJ2-1; 9 bases are a match to TRBD2. This CDR3 comprises 14 residues. The junction had 5 bases not matched to a gene; V was cut back by 3 bases and J by 5 bases. The germline CDR1 and CDR2 sequences are SQVTM and ANQGSEA. CDR3 loop: CSVDSLAGNNEQFF. CDR3 sequence (DNA): TGCAGCGTTGATTCACTAGCGGGTAACAATGAGCAGTTCTTC.

A few counts support this clonotype. This CDR3 reads CASSPPPGEADTQYF. The CDR3 DNA follows: TGTGCCAGTAGCCCTCCTCCTGGGGAGGCAGATACGCAGTATTTT. The V gene is TRBV19, the J gene TRBJ2-3, with D possibly being TRBD2 (6 bases). This CDR3 is 15 amino acids long. V gave up 6 bases and J gave up 4 bases, with 17 bases separating them. The germline V gene has CDR1 LNHDA and CDR2 SQIVND (reference sequence). Combining the CDR3 with reference TRBV19 and TRBJ2-3 gives the whole variable domain DGGITQSPKYLFRKEGQNVTLSCEQNLNHDAMYWYRQDPGQGLRLIYYSQIVNDFQKGDIAEGYSVSREKKESFPLTVTSAQKNPTAFYLCASSPPPGEADTQYFGPGTRLTVL.

The V call is TRBV11-3, the J call TRBJ2-2; D possibly corresponds to TRBD1 (6 bases). The length of the CDR3 is 14 residues. The germline gives CDR1 SGHNT, CDR2 YENEEA. Trimming took 5 bases from V and 2 from J, leaving 9 bases between them. CDR3 sequence: CASSRGTNTGELFF. In DNA form, the CDR3 reads TGTGCCAGCAGCAGGGGGACCAACACCGGGGAGCTGTTTTTT.

This chain connects TRBV18 to TRBJ1-1; 7 bases are shared with TRBD1. CDR1 is KGHSH, CDR2 LQKENI, per germline. Trimming at V came to 4 bases and at J to 8 bases, leaving 4 bases not matched to a gene. The CDR3 is 12 residues long. This chain's CDR3 is CASSQDREEAFF. The CDR3 DNA follows: TGTGCCAGCTCACAAGACAGGGAAGAAGCTTTCTTT.

The chain is built from TRBV13 and TRBJ2-1, with 7 positions matching TRBD2. There are 15 residues in the CDR3. The V gene end was trimmed by 5 bases and the J gene end by 8 bases; junction bases not matched to a gene: 12. Germline V CDR1 and CDR2: PRHDT, FYEKMQ (reference sequence). The CDR3 nucleotides read TGTGCCAGCAGCACCGGGGTAACTAGCGCCTATGAGCAGTTCTTC. It specifies CASSTGVTSAYEQFF.

This clonotype has at least ten counts. This chain joins TRBV5-1 and TRBJ2-1, with TRBD1 identical over 9 bases. Germline V gene sequence: CDR1 SGHRS, CDR2 YFSETQ. The V segment lost 0 bases and the J segment 7 bases; nucleotides outside the gene matches: 5. The CDR3 sequence is 15 residues long. The CDR3: CASSLEGTGFNEQFF. CDR3 nucleotide sequence: TGCGCCAGCAGCTTGGAAGGGACAGGGTTTAATGAGCAGTTCTTC.

About this clonotype itself: This may be a read error: a much more frequent sequence differs by one nucleotide. The chain has TRBV28 and TRBJ1-2; TRBD1 agrees at 10 bases. The germline CDR1 and CDR2 sequences are MDHEN and SYDVKM. The CDR3 runs 15 residues. CDR3 DNA: TGTGCCGGCAGTTTGAGACAGGGGGCGGTGCGTGGCTACACCTTC. Its protein product is CAGSLRQGAVRGYTF.

The chain combines TRBV28 with TRBJ1-5; D gene ambiguous. The V end lost 8 bases, the J end lost 7 bases, and 12 bases lay between the germline ends. In germline, CDR1 is MDHEN, CDR2 SYDVKM. The CDR3 sequence is 12 residues long. CDR3 sequence (DNA): TGTGCCAGCGGTCTGTCCCCCCAGCCCCAGCATTTT. Protein product: CASGLSPQPQHF.

This clonotype has just a few counts. The chain uses TRBV20-1 and TRBJ1-2; D is ambiguous. Germline-derived CDR1 and CDR2 are DFQATT and SNEGSKA (reference sequence). CDR3 length: 12 residues. With 0 bases removed from V and 6 bases from J, the gap between germline ends came to 8 bases. The CDR3: CSARDQVDGYTF. CDR3 nucleotide sequence: TGCAGTGCTAGAGATCAGGTAGATGGCTACACCTTC.

The V gene is TRBV12-3 or TRBV12-4, the J gene TRBJ1-4; 7 nucleotides match TRBD1. CDR3 length equals 12 residues. V gave up 6 bases and J gave up 13 bases; unmatched junction bases: 8. CDR3 DNA: TGTGCCAGCAGGGCTCTTCAGGGGGGACTGTTTTTT. Residues: CASRALQGGLFF.

At least ten counts were recorded for this clonotype. The chain uses TRBV15 and TRBJ2-3; 11 bases are shared with TRBD2. J was trimmed by 6 bases and V by 0 bases; bases with no gene match: 8. The CDR3 runs to 17 residues. Germline values: CDR1 LNHNV, CDR2 YYDKDF (reference sequence). The CDR3 sequence: CATSRDSSGRRLDTQYF. For the CDR3, the DNA is TGTGCCACCAGCAGAGATTCTAGCGGGAGGAGGTTGGATACGCAGTATTTT.

This clonotype was found many times. This chain connects TRBV20-1 to TRBJ2-1, with 8 bases lining up with TRBD1. J gave up 0 bases and V 3 bases, and 10 bases lay outside the gene matches. CDR3 length equals 17 residues. The germline gives CDR1 DFQATT, CDR2 SNEGSKA (reference sequence). The CDR3 nucleotides read TGCAGTGCTAGCAAGGACAGGGCGCGAACCTCCTACAATGAGCAGTTCTTC. Protein sequence: CSASKDRARTSYNEQFF.

This clonotype was counted between two and nine times. This chain connects TRBV18 to TRBJ2-1; possibly TRBD1 or TRBD2 for D (6 bases each). V lost 1 base and J 15 bases, leaving 16 bases between the germline ends. The germline gives CDR1 KGHSH, CDR2 LQKENI. The CDR3 covers 13 residues. The CDR3, as DNA: TGTGCCAGCTCACCACGGGGGCGGGAAGGCCGGTTCTTC. Amino acid sequence: CASSPRGREGRFF.

This clonotype occurred many times. The gene calls are TRBV20-1 and TRBJ2-7; 9 bases fit TRBD1. The J segment lost 3 bases and the V segment lost 3 bases, leaving 3 bases of the junction unmatched. This CDR3 is built from 13 residues. The germline CDR1 and CDR2 sequences are DFQATT and SNEGSKA (reference sequence). Written as DNA, the CDR3 is TGCAGTGCTAGCGACAGGGGGTTCTACGAGCAGTACTTC. This translates into CSASDRGFYEQYF.